These 23 T cell receptor beta chains originate from one sample sequenced in a study of Graves' ophthalmopathy and Graves' hyperthyroidism. For repertoire sequencing, the TCR beta CDR3 regions were amplified from RNA transcripts. Following a first-round RT-PCR that used HTBI primers, a second-round multiplex PCR was carried out. A single record per CDR3 protein comes from TCRdb applying MiXCR to the multiplex PCR reads. The sample carries 300,000 to 400,000 distinct CDR3 sequences, about a sixth recorded once. Sequenced sample: peripheral blood. Every receptor here comes from an adult man with Graves' ophthalmopathy.

At least ten counts were recorded for this clonotype. V usage is TRBV19 and J usage is TRBJ1-2, with TRBD1 matching 8 bases. Trimming removed 5 bases from V and 7 bases from J; junction bases left unmatched: 9. The CDR3 is 14 residues long. From germline, CDR1 is LNHDA and CDR2 SQIVND (reference sequence). The CDR3 DNA reads as TGTGCCAGTAGTCGGGACAGGCGCCTACCTGGCTACACCTTC. It is translated as CASSRDRRLPGYTF. Based on the CDR3 plus reference TRBV19 and TRBJ1-2, the full variable domain is DGGITQSPKYLFRKEGQNVTLSCEQNLNHDAMYWYRQDPGQGLRLIYYSQIVNDFQKGDIAEGYSVSREKKESFPLTVTSAQKNPTAFYLCASSRDRRLPGYTFGSGTRLTVV.

This clonotype was found many times. The J gene is TRBJ2-7, the V gene TRBV6-1, with D tentatively TRBD2 (5 bases). Trimming took 8 bases from V and 4 from J, leaving 12 bases between them. There are 12 residues in the CDR3. From germline, CDR1 is MNHNS and CDR2 SASEGT. The CDR3 DNA reads TGTGCCAGCCTAAGCGGAACGTACGAGCAGTACTTC. This gives the protein CASLSGTYEQYF.

This clonotype has ten or more counts. The genes are TRBV6-1 and TRBJ2-7, with TRBD2 matching 9 bases. After removal of 9 bases from V and 2 bases from J, the junction contained 11 bases not matched to a gene. Per germline, CDR1 MNHNS and CDR2 SASEGT. This CDR3 comprises 15 residues. The DNA for the CDR3 is TGTGCCAGTGCCCCTTCTAGCGGGACGACCTACGAGCAGTACTTC. As protein: CASAPSSGTTYEQYF.

The V gene is TRBV12-3 or TRBV12-4, the J gene TRBJ2-5, with TRBD1 identical over 9 bases. The CDR3 is made up of 14 amino acids. The junction had 8 bases not matched to a gene; V was cut back by 10 bases and J by 2 bases. CDR3 nucleotide sequence: TGTGCCACCAGAGGACAGGGGCCGCAAGAGACCCAGTACTTC. Protein product: CATRGQGPQETQYF.

This clonotype was observed a handful of times. The V call is TRBV2, the J call TRBJ1-1; TRBD1 is a possible D gene (5 bases). V dropped 6 bases and J dropped 8 bases, with 7 bases sitting between them. The CDR3 extends over 10 amino acids. From germline, CDR1 is SNHLY and CDR2 FYNNEI. This CDR3 reads CASRGGEAFF. The CDR3 DNA reads TGTGCCAGCAGGGGGGGGGAAGCTTTCTTT.

This clonotype was picked up many times. The V and J genes are TRBV20-1 and TRBJ1-5, with TRBD1 matching over 10 bases. Germline trimming cut 5 bases from V and 6 bases from J; bases unmatched to any gene: 4. The CDR3 is made up of 13 amino acids. CDR1 and CDR2 from the germline V gene are DFQATT and SNEGSKA (reference sequence). The chain's CDR3 is CSAGDRGGQPQHF. DNA of the CDR3: TGCAGTGCTGGGGACAGGGGTGGTCAGCCCCAGCATTTT.

The J gene is TRBJ1-1, the V gene TRBV28; D remains ambiguous. In germline, CDR1 is MDHEN, CDR2 SYDVKM. V was trimmed by 7 bases and J by 6 bases, leaving 9 bases between them. The CDR3 covers 11 residues. Written as DNA, the CDR3 is TGTGCCAGCACGACTGCTTCTGAAGCTTTCTTT. Translation: CASTTASEAFF.

The chain is built from TRBV6-1 and TRBJ1-2; D is unclear. Trimming shortened V by 2 bases and J by 10 bases, and 17 bases separated the two germline ends. Germline CDR1 and CDR2: MNHNS and SASEGT. The CDR3 extends over 14 amino acids. Written as DNA, the CDR3 is TGTGCCAGCAGTGAATCCCTTGGCACCTACCCCTACACCTTC. This translates into CASSESLGTYPYTF.

This clonotype was recorded a few times. V gene TRBV15 combines with J gene TRBJ1-2; 11 positions agree with TRBD1. The CDR3 is 16 amino acids. Looked up from germline, CDR1 is LNHNV and CDR2 is YYDKDF (reference sequence). V lost 3 bases to trimming and J lost 5 bases; unmatched junction nucleotides: 8. The DNA for the CDR3 is TGTGCCACCAGCAGCGCCGGACAGGGGGCACGGTATGGCTACACCTTC. Encoded protein: CATSSAGQGARYGYTF. Using reference TRBV15 and TRBJ1-2 for the parts outside the CDR3, the full variable domain is DAMVIQNPRYQVTQFGKPVTLSCSQTLNHNVMYWYQQKSSQAPKLLFHYYDKDFNNEADTPDNFQSRRPNTSFCFLDIRSPGLGDTAMYLCATSSAGQGARYGYTFGSGTRLTVV.

This clonotype has a count of ten or more. The V call is TRBV5-6, the J call TRBJ2-5; 7 bases line up with TRBD1. Germline CDR1 is SGHDT and CDR2 is YYEEEE. This CDR3 is 15 amino acids long. Losses at the gene ends were 4 bases for V and 10 bases for J; bases not matched to a gene: 16. As DNA, the CDR3 is TGTGCCAGCAGCGGGGATAGACAGGGTTTGACCGGCCAGTACTTC. Protein: CASSGDRQGLTGQYF. The full variable domain, its missing parts supplied by reference TRBV5-6 and TRBJ2-5, is DAGVTQSPTHLIKTRGQQVTLRCSPKSGHDTVSWYQQALGQGPQFIFQYYEEEERQRGNFPDRFSGHQFPNYSSELNVNALLLGDSALYLCASSGDRQGLTGQYFGPGTRLLVL.

This clonotype was counted ten times or more. The DNA of the CDR3 is TGTGCCAGCAGCTTAGTGGGACAGGGGCGGCGCGAGCAGTACTTC. Residues: CASSLVGQGRREQYF. The chain joins TRBV7-9 to TRBJ2-7; 10 bases are a match to TRBD1. Germline CDR1 SEHNR, CDR2 FQNEAQ (reference sequence). J was trimmed by 6 bases and V by 1 base; bases with no gene match: 6. This CDR3 is 15 amino acids long.

This clonotype was found many times. The chain couples TRBV30 to TRBJ1-2, with D perhaps TRBD1 (5 bases). Trimming removed 0 bases from V and 6 bases from J, with 8 bases in between. CDR1 and CDR2 from the germline V gene are GTSNPN and SVGIG (reference sequence). This CDR3 is 12 amino acids long. In nucleotides, the CDR3 is TGTGCCTGGAGTGTTGGGACCCATGGCTACACCTTC. It is translated as CAWSVGTHGYTF.

The chain couples TRBV6-1 to TRBJ2-2, with 8 positions matching TRBD1. The CDR3 runs 15 residues. V lost 6 bases and J lost 5; bases outside the gene matches: 8. Germline CDR1 is MNHNS and CDR2 is SASEGT. In DNA, the CDR3 is TGTGCCAGCAGCATAGACAGGGGACGTACCGGGGAGCTGTTTTTT. Amino acids: CASSIDRGRTGELFF.

This clonotype came up many times. The chain couples TRBV6-5 to TRBJ1-4; D ambiguous. Trimming removed 0 bases from V and 7 bases from J, with 12 bases in between. CDR3 length equals 15 residues. CDR1 is MNHEY and CDR2 is SVGAGI in the germline V gene. CDR3 loop: CASSYSIGEGEKLFF. In DNA form, the CDR3 reads TGTGCCAGCAGTTACTCGATAGGAGAAGGTGAAAAACTGTTTTTT.

This clonotype has ten or more counts. The chain combines TRBV12-3 or TRBV12-4 with TRBJ1-6; D might be TRBD1 (6 bases). V lost 7 bases and J 7 bases, leaving 14 bases between the germline ends. The length of the CDR3 is 14 residues. The CDR3 region is CASILGGRNSPLHF. DNA for the CDR3: TGTGCCAGCATCCTCGGGGGCCGAAATTCACCCCTCCACTTT.

This clonotype was detected many times. The chain is built from TRBV20-1 and TRBJ2-7; D gene uncertain. Germline CDR1 is DFQATT and CDR2 is SNEGSKA (reference sequence). V was cut by 0 bases and J by 2 bases, with 8 bases left in between. This CDR3 region has 13 residues. Here the CDR3 reads CSAREGFAYEQYF. The CDR3 DNA is TGCAGTGCTAGAGAGGGATTCGCCTACGAGCAGTACTTC.

This clonotype was seen many times. The chain is built from TRBV2 and TRBJ2-7, with D perhaps matching TRBD1 (5 bases). This CDR3 is built from 13 residues. With 7 bases removed from V and 2 bases from J, the gap between germline ends came to 12 bases. CDR1 is SNHLY, CDR2 FYNNEI, per germline. The CDR3 loop reads CASTRQSTYEQYF. CDR3 DNA sequence: TGTGCCAGCACTCGACAGTCAACCTACGAGCAGTACTTC.

In its sample, this clonotype was seen many times. The chain recombines TRBV15 with TRBJ1-1, with 12 bases aligning to TRBD1. The germline CDR1 and CDR2 sequences are LNHNV and YYDKDF (reference sequence). The CDR3 length is 16 residues. Losses at the gene ends were 4 bases for V and 4 bases for J; bases not matched to a gene: 7. The CDR3 protein is CATSTGTGGRRTEAFF. The CDR3 DNA sequence: TGTGCCACCAGCACCGGGACAGGGGGCCGGCGCACTGAAGCTTTCTTT.

The V and J genes are TRBV11-2 and TRBJ1-6; no clear D. Trimming shortened V by 3 bases and J by 10 bases, and 10 bases separated the two germline ends. This CDR3 has 13 residues. From germline, CDR1 is SGHAT and CDR2 FQNNGV. The CDR3 DNA sequence: TGTGCCAGCAGCTTGGTGTTGGAGTCACCCCTCCACTTT. It encodes CASSLVLESPLHF.

This clonotype was seen a handful of times. V usage is TRBV7-2 and J usage is TRBJ2-7; 8 bases are a match to TRBD1. The ends lost 1 base at V and 5 bases at J; junction bases unmatched: 7. The CDR3 spans 15 residues. Germline lookup yields CDR1 SGHTA and CDR2 FQGNSA. CDR3 amino acids: CASSLGTGIIDEQYF. The CDR3 bases are TGTGCCAGCAGCTTAGGGACAGGGATCATAGACGAGCAGTACTTC. Using reference TRBV7-2 and TRBJ2-7 for the parts outside the CDR3, the full variable domain is GAGVSQSPSNKVTEKGKDVELRCDPISGHTALYWYRQSLGQGLEFLIYFQGNSAPDKSGLPSDRFSAERTGGSVSTLTIQRTQQEDSAVYLCASSLGTGIIDEQYFGPGTRLTVT.

Ten or more counts support this clonotype. The chain recombines TRBV6-4 with TRBJ2-7, with 15 bases aligning to TRBD2. Germline CDR1 MRHNA, CDR2 SNTAGT. The CDR3 is made up of 18 amino acids. The trim removed 8 bases at V and 2 bases at J, leaving 13 bases unmatched. The CDR3 loop is CASAQPGLAGGGAYEQYF. For the CDR3, the DNA is TGTGCCAGCGCGCAACCGGGACTAGCGGGGGGTGGCGCCTACGAGCAGTACTTC.

In its sample, this clonotype was seen once. The rearrangement joins TRBV2 to TRBJ2-5; D gene unclear. The J call may be faulty, since TRBJ2-7 better matches the DNA end. The CDR3 contains 12 residues. Germline V gives CDR1 SNHLY, CDR2 FYNNEI. CDR3: CASINSSYEQYF. The CDR3 DNA is TGTGCCAGCATAAACAGCTCCTACGAGCAGTACTTC.

This chain links TRBV5-4 with TRBJ2-7; D ambiguous. CDR1 and CDR2 (germline): SGHNT, YYREEE (reference sequence). Trimming removed 5 bases from V and 4 bases from J, with 10 bases in between. The CDR3 covers 12 residues. CDR3 DNA: TGTGCCAGCAGTCTTCTGGAGTACGAGCAGTACTTC. Translating it yields CASSLLEYEQYF.